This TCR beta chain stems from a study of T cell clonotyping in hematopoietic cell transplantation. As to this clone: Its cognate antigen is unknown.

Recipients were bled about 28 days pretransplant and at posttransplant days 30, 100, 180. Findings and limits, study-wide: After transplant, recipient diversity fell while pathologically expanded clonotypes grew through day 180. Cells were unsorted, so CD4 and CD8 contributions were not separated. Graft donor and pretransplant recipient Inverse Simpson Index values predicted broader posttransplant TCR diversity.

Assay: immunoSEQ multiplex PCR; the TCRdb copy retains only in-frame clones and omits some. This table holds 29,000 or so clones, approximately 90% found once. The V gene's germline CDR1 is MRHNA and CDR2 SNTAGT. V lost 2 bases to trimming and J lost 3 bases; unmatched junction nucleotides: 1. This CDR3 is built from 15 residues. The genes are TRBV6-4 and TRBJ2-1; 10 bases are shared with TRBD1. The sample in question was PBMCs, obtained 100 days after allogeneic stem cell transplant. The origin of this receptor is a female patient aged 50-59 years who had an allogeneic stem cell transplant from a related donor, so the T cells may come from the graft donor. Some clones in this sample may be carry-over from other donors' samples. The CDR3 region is CASSDRTGGYNEQFF. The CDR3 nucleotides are TGTGCCAGCAGTGACAGGACAGGGGGCTACAATGAGCAGTTCTTC.